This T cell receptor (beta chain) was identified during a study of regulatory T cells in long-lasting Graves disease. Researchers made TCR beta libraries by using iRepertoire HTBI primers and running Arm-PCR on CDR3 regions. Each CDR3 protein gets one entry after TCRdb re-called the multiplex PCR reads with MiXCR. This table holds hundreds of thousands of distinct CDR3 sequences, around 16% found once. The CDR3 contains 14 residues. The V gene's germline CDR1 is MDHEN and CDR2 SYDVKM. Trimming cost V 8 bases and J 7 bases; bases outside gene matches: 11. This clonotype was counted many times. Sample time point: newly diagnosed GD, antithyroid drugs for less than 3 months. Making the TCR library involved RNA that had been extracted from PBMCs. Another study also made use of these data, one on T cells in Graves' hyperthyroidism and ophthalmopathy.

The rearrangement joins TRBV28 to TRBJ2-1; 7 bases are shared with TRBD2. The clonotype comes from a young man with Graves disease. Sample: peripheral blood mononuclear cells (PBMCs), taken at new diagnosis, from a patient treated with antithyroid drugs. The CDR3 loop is CASEGGSGVNEQFF. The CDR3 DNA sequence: TGTGCCAGCGAGGGAGGGTCGGGGGTGAATGAGCAGTTCTTC.